Described below is a single TCR beta chain sequence and its context. This sample was included in a study of blood T cell repertoires in COVID-19. Study-wide context: Sites in the United States, Italy and Spain provided acute and convalescent COVID-19 samples.

In the authors' workflow: It was from reference gene primer amplification that nucleated cell counts were estimated. This table comes from immunoSEQ multiplex PCR, and its TCRdb copy is limited to in-frame clones, with some not included. The V and J calls and clone size are taken from that table; D and trimming were inferred from the DNA. The sample contains about 190,000 clones, approximately 80% of which appear only once. Sequenced: peripheral blood. This TCR was recovered from a human donor in a cohort sampled during active COVID-19.

The CDR3, as DNA: TGTGCCATCGCCACGGACACCTACACTGAAGCTTTCTTT. Its translation is CAIATDTYTEAFF. J is TRBJ1-1 and V is TRBV10-3, with D perhaps matching TRBD1 (5 bases). The CDR3 contains 13 residues. Deletions cut 8 bases from V and 3 bases from J, with 13 bases between. The germline CDR1 and CDR2 sequences are ENHRY and SYGVKD.